The present TCR beta chain was sequenced within a study of Graves' ophthalmopathy and Graves' hyperthyroidism. Using RNA transcripts, the TCR beta CDR3 regions were amplified. First-round RT-PCR relied on HTBI primers, and a second-round multiplex PCR came next. MiXCR was run by TCRdb on the multiplex PCR reads, yielding one entry per CDR3 protein. Among 1 million to 1.3 million distinct CDR3 sequences listed, about 35% were seen once. Per germline, CDR1 SNHLY and CDR2 FYNNEI. V shed 6 bases, J shed 6 bases, and the junction held 7 bases outside the gene matches. The CDR3 runs to 14 residues. The source material was peripheral blood or thyroid tissue (not recorded which). This clonotype was sampled from an adult man with Graves' hyperthyroidism. The chain links TRBV2 to TRBJ1-5; 8 nucleotides match TRBD1. CDR3 sequence: CASREQGVGQPQHF. CDR3 in DNA: TGTGCCAGCAGGGAACAGGGGGTGGGTCAGCCCCAGCATTTT.